Below are 13 T cell receptor beta chains sequenced from a single sample in a study of T-cell memory formation after mild COVID-19. TCRdb called the 5' RACE reads again in MiXCR, with one record for every CDR3 protein. The repertoire includes 350,000 to 550,000 distinct CDR3 sequences, about a sixth of them detected once, and roughly a fifth sits in the top ten. The sequencing sample was made of PBMCs or a T cell subset sorted from them (not recorded which). The receptors were gathered from a man between 18 and 29 years old who had mild COVID-19 (a few samples of this study predate the infection). Cell type and time point are not known.

This clonotype was counted at least ten times. The gene calls are TRBV5-1 and TRBJ2-3; the D gene is possibly TRBD1 (6 bases). CDR1 and CDR2 (germline): SGHRS, YFSETQ. V lost 0 bases, J lost 2 bases, and 10 bases lay in between. The length of the CDR3 is 15 residues. Written as DNA, the CDR3 is TGCGCCAGCAGCTTGGAAGGACAGTTCACAGATACGCAGTATTTT. It translates to CASSLEGQFTDTQYF.

This clonotype was detected only a few times. The genes are TRBV6-2 or TRBV6-3 and TRBJ1-2, with a tentative D call TRBD1 (5 bases). CDR1 MNHEY and CDR2 SVGEGT come from the germline V gene. The length of the CDR3 is 13 residues. Deletions cut 8 bases from V and 4 bases from J, with 14 bases between. CDR3 loop: CASRTQGIYGYTF. For the CDR3, the DNA is TGTGCCAGCCGGACCCAGGGCATCTATGGCTACACCTTC.

The sample holds a few counts of this clonotype. This chain's CDR3 is CAWSQVLYGYTF. For the CDR3, the DNA is TGTGCCTGGAGCCAAGTTCTCTATGGCTACACCTTC. The rearrangement uses TRBV30 and TRBJ1-2; D is unclear. Germline V lookup: CDR1 GTSNPN, CDR2 SVGIG (reference sequence). V was trimmed by 3 bases and J by 4 bases, leaving 9 bases between them. The CDR3 sequence is 12 residues long. Full variable domain (outside the CDR3, taken from reference TRBV30 and TRBJ1-2): SQTIHQWPATLVQPVGSPLSLECTVEGTSNPNLYWYRQAAGRGLQLLFYSVGIGQISSEVPQNLSASRPQDRQFILSSKKLLLSDSGFYLCAWSQVLYGYTFGSGTRLTVV.

In its sample, this clonotype was seen many times. V gene TRBV5-1 combines with J gene TRBJ2-3, with a weak D call TRBD2 (6 bases). Trimming removed 5 bases from V and 4 bases from J, with 14 bases in between. The CDR3 runs 14 residues. Germline CDR1 SGHRS, CDR2 YFSETQ. CDR3 amino acids: CASSQTSLADTQYF. CDR3 sequence (DNA): TGCGCCAGCAGTCAGACTAGTCTGGCAGATACGCAGTATTTT.

This clonotype was counted between two and nine times. In nucleotides, the CDR3 is TGCGCCAGCAGCCCTATAAGGGCGTCCCGGGCAGCCGGGGGCTATGGCTACACCTTC. This codes for CASSPIRASRAAGGYGYTF. The chain joins TRBV4-1 to TRBJ1-2, with a weak D call TRBD1 (5 bases). The CDR3 loop spans 19 amino acids. With 4 bases removed from V and 4 bases from J, the gap between germline ends came to 28 bases. The germline V gene encodes CDR1 MGHRA and CDR2 YSYEKL.

The sample holds many counts of this clonotype. This rearrangement joins TRBV7-2 to TRBJ1-4; 7 nucleotides line up with TRBD1. Germline loops: CDR1 SGHTA, CDR2 FQGNSA. This CDR3 is 15 amino acids long. The J segment lost 4 bases and the V segment lost 5 bases, leaving 7 bases of the junction unmatched. The CDR3: CASSTQGSHNEKLFF. DNA for the CDR3: TGTGCCAGCAGCACACAGGGGTCCCATAATGAAAAACTGTTTTTT.

This clonotype was counted many times. The rearrangement joins TRBV12-3 or TRBV12-4 to TRBJ1-1, with D uncertain. The CDR3 is 14 residues long. With 3 bases removed from V and 7 bases from J, the gap between germline ends came to 15 bases. Here the CDR3 reads CASSFQAATNEAFF. DNA for the CDR3: TGTGCCAGCAGTTTTCAGGCAGCTACCAATGAAGCTTTCTTT.

This clonotype was observed a few times. This chain uses TRBV27 with TRBJ2-7; D is possibly TRBD1 (5 bases). The ends were cut back, 4 bases at V and 3 bases at J, with 13 bases in the middle. This CDR3 is 14 amino acids long. CDR1 and CDR2 (germline): MNHEY, SMNVEV (reference sequence). CDR3 residues: CASSWAGNFYEQYV. CDR3 nucleotide sequence: TGTGCCAGCAGTTGGGCAGGGAATTTCTACGAGCAGTACGTC.

A few counts support this clonotype. The chain joins TRBV9 to TRBJ2-3, with D unresolved. The V gene lost 0 bases and the J gene lost 5 bases, with 16 bases spanning the gap. The CDR3 is 16 residues long. Germline V gives CDR1 SGDLS, CDR2 YYNGEE. The CDR3 region is CASSVGARTMGDTQYF. CDR3 sequence (DNA): TGTGCCAGCAGCGTAGGGGCGAGAACTATGGGAGATACGCAGTATTTT.

This clonotype occurred a few times. The chain is built from TRBV20-1 and TRBJ2-7; 11 nucleotides agree with TRBD1. Germline V gives CDR1 DFQATT, CDR2 SNEGSKA (reference sequence). CDR3 size: 14 residues. The trim removed 6 bases at V and 6 bases at J, leaving 10 bases unmatched. CDR3 nucleotides: TGCAGTGCCAACCAACCGGGACAGGGGGGCGAGCAGTACTTC. Amino acid sequence: CSANQPGQGGEQYF.

The V and J genes are TRBV20-1 and TRBJ2-7; the D is unclear. CDR1 is DFQATT, CDR2 SNEGSKA, per germline (reference sequence). V was clipped by 0 bases and J by 2 bases, with 11 bases between them. This CDR3 spans 14 amino acids. The CDR3 bases are TGCAGTGCTAGAGATCAGGCCCGTACCTACGAGCAGTACGTC. Its protein is CSARDQARTYEQYV.

The genes are TRBV27 and TRBJ2-7; D may be TRBD2 (6 bases). Germline values: CDR1 MNHEY, CDR2 SMNVEV (reference sequence). V lost 5 bases and J 0 bases, leaving 14 bases between the germline ends. This CDR3 has 15 amino acids. The CDR3 region has the DNA TGTGCCAGCAGTGGCATGGGACTCCACTCCTACGAGCAGTACTTC. This sequence encodes CASSGMGLHSYEQYF.

This sequence joins TRBV7-9 and TRBJ2-2, with 7 bases fitting TRBD1. V lost 5 bases, J lost 5 bases, and 5 bases stayed unmatched. CDR1 is SEHNR, CDR2 FQNEAQ, per germline (reference sequence). The CDR3 contains 14 residues. CDR3 in amino acids: CASSRTGETGELFF. CDR3 bases: TGTGCCAGCAGCCGTACAGGGGAGACCGGGGAGCTGTTTTTT.